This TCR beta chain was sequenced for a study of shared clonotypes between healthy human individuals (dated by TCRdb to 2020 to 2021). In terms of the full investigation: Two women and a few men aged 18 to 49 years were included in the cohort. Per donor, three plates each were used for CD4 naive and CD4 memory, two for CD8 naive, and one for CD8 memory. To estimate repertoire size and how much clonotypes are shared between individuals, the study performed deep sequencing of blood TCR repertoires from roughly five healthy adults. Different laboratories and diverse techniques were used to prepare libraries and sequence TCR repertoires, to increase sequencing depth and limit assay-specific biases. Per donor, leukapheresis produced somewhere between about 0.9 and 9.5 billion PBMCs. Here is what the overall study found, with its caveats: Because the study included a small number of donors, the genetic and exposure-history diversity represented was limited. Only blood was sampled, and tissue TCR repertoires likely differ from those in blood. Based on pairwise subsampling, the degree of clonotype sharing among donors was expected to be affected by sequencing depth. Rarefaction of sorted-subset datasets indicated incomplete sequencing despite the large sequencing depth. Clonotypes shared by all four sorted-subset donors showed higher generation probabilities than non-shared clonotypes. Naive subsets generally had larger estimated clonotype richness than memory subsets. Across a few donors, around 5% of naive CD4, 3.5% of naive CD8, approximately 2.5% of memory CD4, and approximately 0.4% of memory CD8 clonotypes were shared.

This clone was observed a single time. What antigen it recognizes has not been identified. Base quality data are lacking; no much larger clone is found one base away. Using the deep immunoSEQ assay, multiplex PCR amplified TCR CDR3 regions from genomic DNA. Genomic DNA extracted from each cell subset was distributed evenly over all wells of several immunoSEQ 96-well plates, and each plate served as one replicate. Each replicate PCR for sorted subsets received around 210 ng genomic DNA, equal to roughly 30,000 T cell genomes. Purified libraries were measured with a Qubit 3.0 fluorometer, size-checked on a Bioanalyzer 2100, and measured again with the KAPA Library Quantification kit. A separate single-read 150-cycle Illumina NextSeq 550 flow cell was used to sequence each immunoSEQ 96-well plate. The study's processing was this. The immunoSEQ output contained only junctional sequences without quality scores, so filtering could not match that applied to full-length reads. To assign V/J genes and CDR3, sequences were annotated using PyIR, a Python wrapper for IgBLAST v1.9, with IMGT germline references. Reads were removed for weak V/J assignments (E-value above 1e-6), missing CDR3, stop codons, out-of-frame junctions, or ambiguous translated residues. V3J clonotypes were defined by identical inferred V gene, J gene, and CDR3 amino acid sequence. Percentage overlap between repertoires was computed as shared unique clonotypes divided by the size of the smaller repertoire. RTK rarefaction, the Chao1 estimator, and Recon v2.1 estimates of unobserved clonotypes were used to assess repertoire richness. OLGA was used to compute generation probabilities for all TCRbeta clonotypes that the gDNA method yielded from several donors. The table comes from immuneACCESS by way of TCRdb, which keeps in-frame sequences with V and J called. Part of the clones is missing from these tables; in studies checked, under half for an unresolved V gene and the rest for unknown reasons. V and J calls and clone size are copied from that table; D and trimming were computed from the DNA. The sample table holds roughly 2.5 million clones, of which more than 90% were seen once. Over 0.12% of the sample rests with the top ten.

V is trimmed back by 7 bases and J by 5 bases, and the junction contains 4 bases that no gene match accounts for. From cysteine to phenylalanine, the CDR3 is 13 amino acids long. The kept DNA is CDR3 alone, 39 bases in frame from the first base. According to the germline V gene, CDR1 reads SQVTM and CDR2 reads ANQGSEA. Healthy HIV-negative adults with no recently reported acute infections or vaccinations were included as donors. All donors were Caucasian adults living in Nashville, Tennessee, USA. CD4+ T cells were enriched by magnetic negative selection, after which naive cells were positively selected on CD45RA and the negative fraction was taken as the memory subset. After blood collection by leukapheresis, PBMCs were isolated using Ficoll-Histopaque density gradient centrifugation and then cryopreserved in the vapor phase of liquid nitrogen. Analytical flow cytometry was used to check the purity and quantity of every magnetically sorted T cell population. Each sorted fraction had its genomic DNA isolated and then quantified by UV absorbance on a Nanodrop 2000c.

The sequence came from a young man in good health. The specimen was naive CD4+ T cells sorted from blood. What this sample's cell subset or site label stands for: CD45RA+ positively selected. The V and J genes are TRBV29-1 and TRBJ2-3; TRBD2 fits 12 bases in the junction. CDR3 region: CSALAGGVDTQYF. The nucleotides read TGCAGCGCCCTAGCGGGAGGGGTAGATACGCAGTATTTT.